This T cell receptor beta chain derives from a study of T cell changes during pregnancy in multiple sclerosis. TCRdb's table, derived via immunoSEQ multiplex PCR, lists solely in-frame clones and lacks some. The profile shows more than 11,000 clones, 80% to 95% of them singletons. Germline V gene lookup returns CDR1 SGHDN and CDR2 FVKESK. Trimming pared 0 bases from V and 12 bases from J, leaving 12 bases between. CDR3 length equals 13 residues. The sample here was peripheral blood, taken in the second trimester of pregnancy. The origin of this receptor is a female donor in good health, enrolled as a control in a pregnancy study. This rearrangement joins TRBV14 to TRBJ2-1; D remains unclear. The CDR3 bases are TGTGCCAGCAGCCAAGAACTGTCCCTTCCGCAGTTCTTC. Its protein is CASSQELSLPQFF.